A selection of T cell receptor beta chains follows, all from one sample in a study of blood T cell repertoires in COVID-19. Libraries were prepared by immunoSEQ multiplex PCR; TCRdb keeps only in-frame clonotypes and omits some of them. Of 90,000 to 100,000 clones listed, over 75% were seen once; the top ten hold around an eighth. The specimen sequenced was peripheral blood. The receptors originated from a human donor in a cohort sampled during active COVID-19. The CDR3 runs from the conserved cysteine through the conserved F or W. A D gene is named only where the DNA matches it firmly. Not every row has a clone size; where given, it reads once, few, many or a size class.

cdr3_aa cdr3_nt cdr3_length v_call d_call j_call clone_size
CAIRGDSAGNTIYF TGTGCCATTCGGGGGGACTCAGCTGGAAACACCATATATTTT 14 TRBV10-3 NA TRBJ1-3 NA
CASSGTPSGNTIYF TGTGCCAGCTCAGGGACACCCTCTGGAAACACCATATATTTT 14 TRBV4-2 NA TRBJ1-3 NA
CASSLVTGRVGYTF TGTGCCAGCAGCTTAGTGACGGGCAGGGTCGGCTACACCTTC 14 TRBV7-9 NA TRBJ1-2 NA
CASSLGTRGSYEQYF TGTGCCAGCAGCTTAGGCACAAGGGGCTCCTACGAGCAGTACTTC 15 TRBV7-9 NA TRBJ2-7 NA
CASSEGQVSSYEQYF TGTGCCAGCAGCGAGGGACAGGTCAGCTCCTACGAGCAGTACTTC 15 TRBV6-2/TRBV6-3 TRBD1 TRBJ2-7 NA
CASSAPGQGMNTEAFF TGTGCCAGCAGCGCACCGGGACAGGGTATGAACACTGAAGCTTTCTTT 16 TRBV9 TRBD1 TRBJ1-1 NA
CASSQLADNNEQFF TGTGCCAGCAGCCAACTAGCGGATAACAATGAGCAGTTCTTC 14 TRBV3-1/TRBV3-2 TRBD2 TRBJ2-1 NA
CASGGGGVEQYF TGTGCCAGCGGTGGGGGAGGGGTCGAGCAGTACTTC 12 TRBV25-1 TRBD2 TRBJ2-7 NA
CAINGGAGDNEQFF TGTGCCATTAACGGGGGAGCCGGGGACAATGAGCAGTTCTTC 14 TRBV10-3 NA TRBJ2-1 NA
CASSLSGIGGREKLFF TGTGCCAGCAGTTTATCAGGGATCGGAGGGCGTGAAAAACTGTTTTTT 16 TRBV27 NA TRBJ1-4 NA
CASSSGHRRYQETQYF TGTGCCAGCAGTTCAGGACACCGGCGGTACCAAGAGACCCAGTACTTC 16 TRBV6-6 NA TRBJ2-5 once
CASSAGTWASNEQFF TGTGCCAGCAGCGCCGGGACATGGGCCTCCAATGAGCAGTTCTTC 15 TRBV9 NA TRBJ2-1 NA
CASSSDRGLTDTQYF TGTGCCAGCAGCTCCGACAGGGGCCTCACAGATACGCAGTATTTT 15 TRBV7-3 TRBD1 TRBJ2-3 NA
CASSAPILAGQETQYF TGTGCCAGCAGCGCCCCAATACTAGCGGGGCAAGAGACCCAGTACTTC 16 TRBV3-1/TRBV3-2 TRBD2 TRBJ2-5 NA
CASSLTGATTDTQYF TGTGCCAGCAGCTTAACAGGGGCCACCACAGATACGCAGTATTTT 15 TRBV11-2 TRBD1 TRBJ2-3 NA
CASSKGGSQPQHF TGTGCCAGCAGCAAGGGGGGGAGTCAGCCCCAGCATTTT 13 TRBV28 NA TRBJ1-5 few
CASTKPGQGAVGNQPQHF TGTGCCAGCACAAAACCGGGACAGGGGGCTGTAGGCAATCAGCCCCAGCATTTT 18 TRBV28 TRBD1 TRBJ1-5 NA
CASSSILAGGNTGELFF TGTGCCAGCAGCTCAATACTAGCGGGGGGGAACACCGGGGAGCTGTTTTTT 17 TRBV7-2 TRBD2 TRBJ2-2 NA
CASSVGVGQGIPTKKLFF TGTGCCAGCAGCGTTGGAGTGGGACAGGGAATACCCACCAAAAAACTGTTTTTT 18 TRBV9 TRBD1 TRBJ1-4 NA
CASSSTGAGNTIYF TGCGCCAGCAGCTCGACAGGGGCTGGAAACACCATATATTTT 14 TRBV5-1 TRBD1 TRBJ1-3 NA
CASSLVGTSGEQYF TGCGCCAGCAGCTTGGTAGGGACTAGCGGCGAGCAGTACTTC 14 TRBV5-1 TRBD2 TRBJ2-7 NA
CASSLGMEGAHYEQYF TGTGCCAGCAGCTTAGGTATGGAGGGCGCCCACTACGAGCAGTACTTC 16 TRBV11-3 NA TRBJ2-7 NA